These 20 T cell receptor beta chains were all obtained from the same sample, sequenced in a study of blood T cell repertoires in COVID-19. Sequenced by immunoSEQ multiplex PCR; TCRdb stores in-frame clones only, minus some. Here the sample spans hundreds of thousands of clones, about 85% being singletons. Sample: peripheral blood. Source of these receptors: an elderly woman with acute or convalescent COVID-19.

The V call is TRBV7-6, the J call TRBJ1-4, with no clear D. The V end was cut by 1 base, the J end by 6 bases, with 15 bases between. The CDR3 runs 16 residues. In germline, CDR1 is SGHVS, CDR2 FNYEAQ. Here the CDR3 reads CASSLGSGMVDEKLFF. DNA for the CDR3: TGTGCCAGCAGCTTAGGGAGTGGCATGGTGGATGAAAAACTGTTTTTT. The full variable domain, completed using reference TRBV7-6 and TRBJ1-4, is GAGVSQSPRYKVTKRGQDVALRCDPISGHVSLYWYRQALGQGPEFLTYFNYEAQQDKSGLPNDRFSAERPEGSISTLTIQRTEQRDSAMYRCASSLGSGMVDEKLFFGSGTQLSVL.

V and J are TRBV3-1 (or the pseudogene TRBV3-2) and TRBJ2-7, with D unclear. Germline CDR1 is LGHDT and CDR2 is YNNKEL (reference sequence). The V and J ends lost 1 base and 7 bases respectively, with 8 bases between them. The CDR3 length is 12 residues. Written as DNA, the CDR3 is TGTGCCAGCAGCCAAGTGAACTGGGAGCAGTACTTC. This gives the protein CASSQVNWEQYF.

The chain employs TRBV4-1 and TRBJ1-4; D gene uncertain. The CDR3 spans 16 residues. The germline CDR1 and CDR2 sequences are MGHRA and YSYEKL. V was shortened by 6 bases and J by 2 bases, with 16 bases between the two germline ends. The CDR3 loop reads CASRLSPGSTNEKLFF. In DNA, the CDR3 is TGCGCCAGCAGACTTTCACCGGGGTCCACTAATGAAAAACTGTTTTTT.

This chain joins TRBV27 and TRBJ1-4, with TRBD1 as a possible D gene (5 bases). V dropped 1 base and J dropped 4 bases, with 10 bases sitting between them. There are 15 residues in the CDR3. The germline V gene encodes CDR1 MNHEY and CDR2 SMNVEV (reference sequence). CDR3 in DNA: TGTGCCAGCAGTTTATGGAGGGGAAATAATGAAAAACTGTTTTTT. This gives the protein CASSLWRGNNEKLFF.

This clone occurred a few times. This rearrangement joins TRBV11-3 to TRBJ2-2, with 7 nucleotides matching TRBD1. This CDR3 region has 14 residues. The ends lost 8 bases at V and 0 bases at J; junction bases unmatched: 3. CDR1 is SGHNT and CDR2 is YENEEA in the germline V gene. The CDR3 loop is CASGDSANTGELFF. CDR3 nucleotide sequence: TGTGCCAGCGGGGACAGCGCGAACACCGGGGAGCTGTTTTTT.

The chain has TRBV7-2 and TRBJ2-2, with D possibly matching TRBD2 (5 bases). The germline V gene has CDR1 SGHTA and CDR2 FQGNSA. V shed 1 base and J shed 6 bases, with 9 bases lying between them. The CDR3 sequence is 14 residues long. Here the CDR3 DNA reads TGTGCCAGCAGCTTAGTTTTAGCGCCCGGGGAGCTGTTTTTT. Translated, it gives CASSLVLAPGELFF.

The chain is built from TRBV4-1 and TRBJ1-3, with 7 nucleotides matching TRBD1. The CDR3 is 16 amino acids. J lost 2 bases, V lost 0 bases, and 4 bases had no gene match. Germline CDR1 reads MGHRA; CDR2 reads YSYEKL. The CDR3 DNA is TGCGCCAGCAGCCAAGATACAGGGGAAGCTGGAAACACCATATATTTT. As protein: CASSQDTGEAGNTIYF.

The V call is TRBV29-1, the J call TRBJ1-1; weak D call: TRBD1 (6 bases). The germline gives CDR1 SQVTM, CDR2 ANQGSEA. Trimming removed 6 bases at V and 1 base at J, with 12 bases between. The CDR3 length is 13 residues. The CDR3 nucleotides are TGCAGCGTCTCAAGGGGGACGAACACTGAAGCTTTCTTT. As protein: CSVSRGTNTEAFF.

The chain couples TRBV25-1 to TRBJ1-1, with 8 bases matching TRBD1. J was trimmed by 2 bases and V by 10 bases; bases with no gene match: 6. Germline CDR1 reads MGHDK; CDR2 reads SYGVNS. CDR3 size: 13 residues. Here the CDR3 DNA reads TGTGCCACCTACAGGGGGTTAAACACTGAAGCTTTCTTT. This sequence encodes CATYRGLNTEAFF.

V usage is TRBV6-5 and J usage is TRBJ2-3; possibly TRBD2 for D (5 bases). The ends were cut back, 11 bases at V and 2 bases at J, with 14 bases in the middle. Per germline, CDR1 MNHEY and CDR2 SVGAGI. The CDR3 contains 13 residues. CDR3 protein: CAGTSSLTDTQYF. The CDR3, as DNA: TGTGCCGGCACTAGTTCTCTCACAGATACGCAGTATTTT.

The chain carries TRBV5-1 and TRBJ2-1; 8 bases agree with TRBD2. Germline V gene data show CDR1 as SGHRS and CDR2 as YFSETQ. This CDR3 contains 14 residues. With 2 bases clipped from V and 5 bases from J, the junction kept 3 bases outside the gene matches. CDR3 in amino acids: CASSLTSGNNEQFF. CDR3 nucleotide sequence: TGCGCCAGCAGCTTAACTAGCGGAAACAATGAGCAGTTCTTC.

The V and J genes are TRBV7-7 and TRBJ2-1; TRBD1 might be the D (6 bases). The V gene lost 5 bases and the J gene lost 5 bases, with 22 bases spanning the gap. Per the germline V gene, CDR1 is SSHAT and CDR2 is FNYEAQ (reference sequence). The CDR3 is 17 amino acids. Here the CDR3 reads CASSRKRQVKWDNEQFF. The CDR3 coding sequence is TGTGCCAGCAGCAGAAAGAGACAGGTGAAGTGGGACAATGAGCAGTTCTTC.

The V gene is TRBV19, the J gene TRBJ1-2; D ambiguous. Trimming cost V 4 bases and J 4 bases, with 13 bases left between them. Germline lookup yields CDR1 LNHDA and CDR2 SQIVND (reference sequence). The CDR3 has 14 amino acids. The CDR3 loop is CASSTTRGSYGYTF. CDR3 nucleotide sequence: TGTGCCAGTAGTACCACCCGGGGATCCTATGGCTACACCTTC.

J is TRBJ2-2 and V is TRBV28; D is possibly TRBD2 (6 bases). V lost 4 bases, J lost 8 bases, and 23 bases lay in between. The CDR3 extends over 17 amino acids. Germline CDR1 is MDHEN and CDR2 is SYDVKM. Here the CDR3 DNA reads TGTGCCAGCAGTTCTCACTCTCCTAGGAGGGAGGAGGGGGAGCTGTTTTTT. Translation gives CASSSHSPRREEGELFF.

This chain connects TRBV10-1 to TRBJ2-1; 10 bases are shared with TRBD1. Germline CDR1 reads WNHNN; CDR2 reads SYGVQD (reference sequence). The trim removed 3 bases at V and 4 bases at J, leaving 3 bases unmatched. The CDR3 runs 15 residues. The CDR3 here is CASSDLGQGYNEQFF. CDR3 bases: TGCGCCAGCAGTGATTTGGGACAGGGGTACAATGAGCAGTTCTTC.

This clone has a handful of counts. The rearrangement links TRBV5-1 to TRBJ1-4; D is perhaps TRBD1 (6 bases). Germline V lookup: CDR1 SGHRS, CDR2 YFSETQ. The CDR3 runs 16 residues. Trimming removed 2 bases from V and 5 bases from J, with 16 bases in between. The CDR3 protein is CASSLEGDGSNEKLFF. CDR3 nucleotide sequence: TGCGCCAGCAGCTTAGAGGGGGACGGATCAAATGAAAAACTGTTTTTT.

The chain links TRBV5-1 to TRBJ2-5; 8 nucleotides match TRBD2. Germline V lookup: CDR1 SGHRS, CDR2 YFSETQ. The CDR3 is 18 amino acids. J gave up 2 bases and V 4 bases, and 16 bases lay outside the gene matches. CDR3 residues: CASSLQGVAGYSQETQYF. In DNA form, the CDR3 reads TGCGCCAGCAGCCTCCAAGGGGTAGCGGGATACTCACAAGAGACCCAGTACTTC.

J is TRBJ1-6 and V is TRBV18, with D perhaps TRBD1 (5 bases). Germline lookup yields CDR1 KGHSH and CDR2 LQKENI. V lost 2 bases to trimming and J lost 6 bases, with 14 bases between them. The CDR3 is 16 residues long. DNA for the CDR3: TGTGCCAGCTCACCAAGCCCCCAGGGCGGTAATTCACCCCTCCACTTT. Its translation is CASSPSPQGGNSPLHF.

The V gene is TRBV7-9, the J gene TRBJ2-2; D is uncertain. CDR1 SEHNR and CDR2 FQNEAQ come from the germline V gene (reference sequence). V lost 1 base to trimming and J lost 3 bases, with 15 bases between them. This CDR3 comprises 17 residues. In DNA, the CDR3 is TGTGCCAGCAGCTTAGGGGTGGCCACGGCGGACACCGGGGAGCTGTTTTTT. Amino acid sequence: CASSLGVATADTGELFF.

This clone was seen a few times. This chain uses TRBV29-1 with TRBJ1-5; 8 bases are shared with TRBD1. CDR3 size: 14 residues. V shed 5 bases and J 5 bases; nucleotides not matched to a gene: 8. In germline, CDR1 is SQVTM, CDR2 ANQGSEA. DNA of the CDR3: TGCAGCGTTATAGGGACAGGCCCGGATCAGCCCCAGCATTTT. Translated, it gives CSVIGTGPDQPQHF.